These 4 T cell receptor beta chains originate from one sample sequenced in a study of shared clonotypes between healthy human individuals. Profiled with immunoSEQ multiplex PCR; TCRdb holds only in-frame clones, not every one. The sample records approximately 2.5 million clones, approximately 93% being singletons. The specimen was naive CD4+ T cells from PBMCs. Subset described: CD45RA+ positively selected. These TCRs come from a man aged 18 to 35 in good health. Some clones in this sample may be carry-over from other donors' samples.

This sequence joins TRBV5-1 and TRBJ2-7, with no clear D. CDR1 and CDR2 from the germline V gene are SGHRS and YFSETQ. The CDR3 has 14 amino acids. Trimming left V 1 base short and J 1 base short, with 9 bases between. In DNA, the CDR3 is TGCGCCAGCAGCTTGTCGGTGGCGTCCTACGAGCAGTACTTC. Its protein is CASSLSVASYEQYF.

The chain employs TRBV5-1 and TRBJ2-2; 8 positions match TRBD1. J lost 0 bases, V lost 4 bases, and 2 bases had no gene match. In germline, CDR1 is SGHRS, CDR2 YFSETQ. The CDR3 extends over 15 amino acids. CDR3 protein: CASSRQGTNTGELFF. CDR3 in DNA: TGCGCCAGCAGCCGACAGGGGACGAACACCGGGGAGCTGTTTTTT.

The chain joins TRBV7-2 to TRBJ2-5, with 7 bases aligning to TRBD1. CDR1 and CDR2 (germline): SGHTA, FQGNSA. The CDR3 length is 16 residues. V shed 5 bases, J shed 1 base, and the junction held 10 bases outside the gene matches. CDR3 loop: CASSPRTGNRQETQYF. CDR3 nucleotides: TGTGCCAGCAGCCCTCGGACAGGTAACCGCCAAGAGACCCAGTACTTC. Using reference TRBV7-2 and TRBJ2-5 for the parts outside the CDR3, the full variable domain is GAGVSQSPSNKVTEKGKDVELRCDPISGHTALYWYRQSLGQGLEFLIYFQGNSAPDKSGLPSDRFSAERTGGSVSTLTIQRTQQEDSAVYLCASSPRTGNRQETQYFGPGTRLLVL.

CDR3 region: CASSYSARGPIQPQHF. CDR3 sequence (DNA): TGTGCCAGCAGTTACTCGGCCAGGGGGCCGATTCAGCCCCAGCATTTT. This chain joins TRBV6-5 and TRBJ1-5; the match to TRBD1 covers 8 bases. The CDR3 runs to 16 residues. Germline CDR1 reads MNHEY; CDR2 reads SVGAGI. The V gene end was trimmed by 0 bases and the J gene end by 6 bases; junction bases not matched to a gene: 7.